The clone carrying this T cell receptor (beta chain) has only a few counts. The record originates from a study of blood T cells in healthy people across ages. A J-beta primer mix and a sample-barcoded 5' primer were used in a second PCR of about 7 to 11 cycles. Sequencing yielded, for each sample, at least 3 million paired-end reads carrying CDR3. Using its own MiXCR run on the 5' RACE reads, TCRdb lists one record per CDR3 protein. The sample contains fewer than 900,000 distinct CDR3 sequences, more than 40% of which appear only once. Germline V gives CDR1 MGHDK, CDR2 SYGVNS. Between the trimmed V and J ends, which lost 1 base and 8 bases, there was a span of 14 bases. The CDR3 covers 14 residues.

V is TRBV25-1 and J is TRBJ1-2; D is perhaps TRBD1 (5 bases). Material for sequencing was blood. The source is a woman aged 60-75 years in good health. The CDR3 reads CASSEWGSGYGYTF. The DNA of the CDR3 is TGTGCCAGCAGTGAATGGGGCAGTGGGTACGGCTACACCTTC.